These 20 T cell receptor beta chains were all obtained from the same sample, sequenced in a study of shared clonotypes between healthy human individuals. Assay: immunoSEQ multiplex PCR; the TCRdb copy retains only in-frame clones and omits some. The sample contains 2 million to 2.5 million clones, about 92% of which appear only once. Sequenced sample: naive CD4+ T cells from PBMCs. Subset given: CD45RA+ positively selected. The receptor set was obtained from a man younger than 35 in good health. Some clones in this sample may be carry-over from other donors' samples.

V is TRBV30 and J is TRBJ1-2; maybe TRBD1 (5 bases). The germline V and J ends were trimmed by 3 bases and 7 bases, with 15 bases remaining between them. Germline lookup yields CDR1 GTSNPN and CDR2 SVGIG (reference sequence). CDR3 length equals 13 residues. CDR3 sequence (DNA): TGTGCCTGGAGCTCCACGACAGTCTCTGGCTACACCTTC. Translation gives CAWSSTTVSGYTF.

This chain links TRBV27 with TRBJ2-4; TRBD1 matches 8 bases. Germline V gene data show CDR1 as MNHEY and CDR2 as SMNVEV (reference sequence). The CDR3 has 12 amino acids. V was clipped by 8 bases and J by 6 bases; unmatched bases: 3. DNA of the CDR3: TGTGCCAGCTCCGACAGGGGAAACATTCAGTACTTC. Its translation: CASSDRGNIQYF.

The V gene is TRBV5-1, the J gene TRBJ2-7, with 8 bases that match TRBD1. The CDR3 is 14 residues long. The germline V gene has CDR1 SGHRS and CDR2 YFSETQ. J gave up 5 bases and V 4 bases, and 8 bases lay outside the gene matches. CDR3 in DNA: TGCGCCAGCAGCGACTGGACAGGGAGCAACGAGCAGTACTTC. Its protein product is CASSDWTGSNEQYF.

This clone was found a few times. The gene calls are TRBV7-3 and TRBJ2-3, with D unresolved. This CDR3 has 13 residues. V dropped 4 bases and J dropped 6 bases, with 11 bases sitting between them. The germline V gene has CDR1 SGHTA and CDR2 FQGTGA. Here the CDR3 DNA reads TGTGCCAGCAGCTCTACACGGATGGATACGCAGTATTTT. This gives the protein CASSSTRMDTQYF.

V usage is TRBV6-5 and J usage is TRBJ1-2, with TRBD1 matching 7 bases. V shed 5 bases, J shed 7 bases, and the junction held 10 bases outside the gene matches. CDR1 is MNHEY, CDR2 SVGAGI, per germline. The CDR3 is 14 amino acids. The CDR3 DNA reads TGTGCCAGCAGTCCTATCGACAGGGTCGTTGGCTACACCTTC. Its protein product is CASSPIDRVVGYTF.

The CDR3 loop is CASISWGDEQFF. The CDR3 DNA is TGTGCCAGCATCTCCTGGGGGGATGAGCAGTTCTTC. The chain couples TRBV27 to TRBJ2-1; D may be TRBD2 (6 bases). The germline CDR1 and CDR2 sequences are MNHEY and SMNVEV (reference sequence). V was trimmed by 7 bases and J by 8 bases, leaving 12 bases between them. CDR3 length: 12 amino acids.

J is TRBJ2-5 and V is TRBV18, with D uncertain. V lost 1 base, J lost 3 bases, and 12 bases lay in between. Germline V gene sequence: CDR1 KGHSH, CDR2 LQKENI. This CDR3 spans 15 amino acids. The CDR3 here is CASSPRDGPEETQYF. In DNA form, the CDR3 reads TGTGCCAGCTCACCACGAGACGGCCCCGAAGAGACCCAGTACTTC. Using reference TRBV18 and TRBJ2-5 for the parts outside the CDR3, the full variable domain is NAGVMQNPRHLVRRRGQEARLRCSPMKGHSHVYWYRQLPEEGLKFMVYLQKENIIDESGMPKERFSAEFPKEGPSILRIQQVVRGDSAAYFCASSPRDGPEETQYFGPGTRLLVL.

The genes are TRBV16 and TRBJ1-5; no clear D gene. The CDR3 covers 15 residues. Germline CDR1 KGHSY, CDR2 FQNENV. V lost 0 bases to trimming and J lost 3 bases, with 9 bases between them. The CDR3 region has the DNA TGTGCCAGCAGCCAATCTGGCACGAACAATCAGCCCCAGCATTTT. Its protein product is CASSQSGTNNQPQHF.

The chain recombines TRBV7-9 with TRBJ1-2, with TRBD1 matching 8 bases. The CDR3 consists of 12 residues. The junction had 2 bases not matched to a gene; V was cut back by 4 bases and J by 7 bases. CDR1 is SEHNR and CDR2 is FQNEAQ in the germline V gene (reference sequence). In DNA, the CDR3 is TGTGCCAGCAGCTCGACAGGGGCTGGCTACACCTTC. The encoded protein is CASSSTGAGYTF.

The chain combines TRBV5-1 with TRBJ2-5; the D is unclear. The CDR3 totals 14 residues. The germline V gene encodes CDR1 SGHRS and CDR2 YFSETQ. Trimming removed 2 bases at V and 1 base at J, with 9 bases between. CDR3 protein: CASSFPAAQETQYF. The CDR3 coding sequence is TGCGCCAGCAGCTTCCCCGCAGCCCAAGAGACCCAGTACTTC.

The gene calls are TRBV27 and TRBJ2-1; TRBD2 matches at 10 bases. The trim removed 5 bases at V and 0 bases at J, leaving 4 bases unmatched. Germline assignment: CDR1 MNHEY and CDR2 SMNVEV (reference sequence). The length of the CDR3 is 16 residues. The CDR3 protein is CASSLRTSGSYNEQFF. In nucleotides, the CDR3 is TGTGCCAGCAGTCTCCGGACTAGCGGCTCCTACAATGAGCAGTTCTTC.

This clone was found once. Other DNA sequences from this sample encode an identical CDR3 as well. The chain carries TRBV5-1 and TRBJ2-7, with D unresolved. Germline values: CDR1 SGHRS, CDR2 YFSETQ. Trimming removed 2 bases from V and 0 bases from J, with 6 bases in between. The CDR3 consists of 13 residues. The CDR3 nucleotides read TGCGCCAGCAGCTTAGAGGTCTCCTACGAGCAGTACTTC. It specifies CASSLEVSYEQYF.

The CDR3 DNA reads as TGTGCCAGCAGTCGAGGGACCACCCTTCAAGAGACCCAGTACTTC. Translating gives CASSRGTTLQETQYF. The chain combines TRBV28 with TRBJ2-5, with D perhaps assigned TRBD1 or TRBD2 (5 bases each). The CDR3 covers 15 residues. Germline V gene data show CDR1 as MDHEN and CDR2 as SYDVKM. Trimming removed 5 bases at V and 2 bases at J, with 15 bases between. Full variable domain (outside the CDR3, taken from reference TRBV28 and TRBJ2-5): DVKVTQSSRYLVKRTGEKVFLECVQDMDHENMFWYRQDPGLGLRLIYFSYDVKMKEKGDIPEGYSVSREKKERFSLILESASTNQTSMYLCASSRGTTLQETQYFGPGTRLLVL.

This clone has a single count. This chain connects TRBV5-1 to TRBJ1-1, with D perhaps matching TRBD1 (5 bases). This CDR3 has 14 amino acids. Germline CDR1 SGHRS, CDR2 YFSETQ. The V and J ends lost 2 bases and 2 bases respectively, with 10 bases between them. In nucleotides, the CDR3 is TGCGCCAGCAGCTTTCAACAGGAAAACACTGAAGCTTTCTTT. It yields the protein CASSFQQENTEAFF.

This rearrangement joins TRBV11-2 to TRBJ2-7; the match to TRBD2 covers 12 bases. The CDR3 covers 18 residues. After removal of 5 bases from V and 10 bases from J, the junction contained 21 bases not matched to a gene. Per germline, CDR1 SGHAT and CDR2 FQNNGV. The CDR3 bases are TGTGCCAGCAGCCCCCTCACGCTAGCGGGAGGGCTAGGGGGAGGCCAGTACTTC. Amino acids: CASSPLTLAGGLGGGQYF.

V gene TRBV5-1 combines with J gene TRBJ2-5; 10 bases line up with TRBD2. Germline lookup yields CDR1 SGHRS and CDR2 YFSETQ. The CDR3 is made up of 16 amino acids. Losses at the gene ends were 0 bases for V and 5 bases for J; bases not matched to a gene: 7. The CDR3 DNA reads TGCGCCAGCAGCTTGGGTCTAGCGGGAGTGTGGGAGACCCAGTACTTC. It codes for CASSLGLAGVWETQYF.

The chain couples TRBV19 to TRBJ2-2; no clear D. Germline V gives CDR1 LNHDA, CDR2 SQIVND (reference sequence). The CDR3 is 14 amino acids. Trimming left V 3 bases short and J 5 bases short, with 10 bases between. CDR3 sequence: CASSMGRGTGELFF. The CDR3 DNA reads as TGTGCCAGTAGTATGGGCCGAGGTACCGGGGAGCTGTTTTTT.

Notes on this clone: In the same sample, other DNA sequences code for this CDR3. The V call is TRBV28, the J call TRBJ2-3; 12 bases agree with TRBD2. The CDR3 length is 16 residues. Germline loops: CDR1 MDHEN, CDR2 SYDVKM. J lost 6 bases, V lost 4 bases, and 8 bases had no gene match. CDR3 in amino acids: CASSSRLAGVRDTQYF. The CDR3 DNA is TGTGCCAGCAGTTCGAGACTAGCGGGGGTAAGGGATACGCAGTATTTT.

The V and J genes are TRBV6-1 and TRBJ2-5; D possibly corresponds to TRBD1 (5 bases). Germline-derived CDR1 and CDR2 are MNHNS and SASEGT. Trimming left V 2 bases short and J 3 bases short, with 7 bases between. This CDR3 comprises 13 residues. The CDR3 DNA is TGTGCCAGCAGTGAACCCAGGGAAGAGACCCAGTACTTC. It encodes CASSEPREETQYF.

The rearrangement uses TRBV2 and TRBJ2-7; D possibly corresponds to TRBD2 (5 bases). This CDR3 is 14 amino acids long. The ends were cut back, 7 bases at V and 1 base at J, with 14 bases in the middle. In germline, CDR1 is SNHLY, CDR2 FYNNEI. The DNA for the CDR3 is TGTGCCAGCATTGAGGGAATATTATCCTACGAGCAGTACTTC. Amino acids: CASIEGILSYEQYF.